This T cell receptor beta chain was identified in a study of human T cells and chemical hapten exposure. The study, taken as a whole, reports: It should be noted that donors had alopecia, so their immune response may differ from healthy people's.

This clonotype was recorded a few times. No antigen is known for it. Germline CDR1 and CDR2: MDHEN and SYDVKM. CDR3 length equals 10 residues. The ends were cut back, 6 bases at V and 3 bases at J, with 2 bases in the middle. Methods used by the authors: TCRs per sample had a median of roughly 93,000 and ranged from about 23,224 to 700,000. In TCRdb, the RACE reads were re-called with MiXCR into one record per CDR3 protein. These V and J calls are TCRdb output, not the study's own analysis. This sample has nearly 110,000 distinct CDR3 sequences; 12% occur once, and the top ten carry 1.5% to 2%. As to time point: pre-sensitization, week 0. The treatment: therapeutic diphenylcyclopropenone sensitization with weekly scalp DPC.

The sequenced sample was whole blood, obtained in connection with sensitization to the hapten diphenylcyclopropenone (DPC). V usage is TRBV28 and J usage is TRBJ1-2; no clear D gene. This clonotype was sampled from a woman between 45 and 65 years old with alopecia areata. Some clones in this sample may be carry-over from other donors' samples. The chain's CDR3 is CASRDYGYTF. The CDR3 nucleotides read TGTGCCAGCAGGGACTATGGCTACACCTTC.